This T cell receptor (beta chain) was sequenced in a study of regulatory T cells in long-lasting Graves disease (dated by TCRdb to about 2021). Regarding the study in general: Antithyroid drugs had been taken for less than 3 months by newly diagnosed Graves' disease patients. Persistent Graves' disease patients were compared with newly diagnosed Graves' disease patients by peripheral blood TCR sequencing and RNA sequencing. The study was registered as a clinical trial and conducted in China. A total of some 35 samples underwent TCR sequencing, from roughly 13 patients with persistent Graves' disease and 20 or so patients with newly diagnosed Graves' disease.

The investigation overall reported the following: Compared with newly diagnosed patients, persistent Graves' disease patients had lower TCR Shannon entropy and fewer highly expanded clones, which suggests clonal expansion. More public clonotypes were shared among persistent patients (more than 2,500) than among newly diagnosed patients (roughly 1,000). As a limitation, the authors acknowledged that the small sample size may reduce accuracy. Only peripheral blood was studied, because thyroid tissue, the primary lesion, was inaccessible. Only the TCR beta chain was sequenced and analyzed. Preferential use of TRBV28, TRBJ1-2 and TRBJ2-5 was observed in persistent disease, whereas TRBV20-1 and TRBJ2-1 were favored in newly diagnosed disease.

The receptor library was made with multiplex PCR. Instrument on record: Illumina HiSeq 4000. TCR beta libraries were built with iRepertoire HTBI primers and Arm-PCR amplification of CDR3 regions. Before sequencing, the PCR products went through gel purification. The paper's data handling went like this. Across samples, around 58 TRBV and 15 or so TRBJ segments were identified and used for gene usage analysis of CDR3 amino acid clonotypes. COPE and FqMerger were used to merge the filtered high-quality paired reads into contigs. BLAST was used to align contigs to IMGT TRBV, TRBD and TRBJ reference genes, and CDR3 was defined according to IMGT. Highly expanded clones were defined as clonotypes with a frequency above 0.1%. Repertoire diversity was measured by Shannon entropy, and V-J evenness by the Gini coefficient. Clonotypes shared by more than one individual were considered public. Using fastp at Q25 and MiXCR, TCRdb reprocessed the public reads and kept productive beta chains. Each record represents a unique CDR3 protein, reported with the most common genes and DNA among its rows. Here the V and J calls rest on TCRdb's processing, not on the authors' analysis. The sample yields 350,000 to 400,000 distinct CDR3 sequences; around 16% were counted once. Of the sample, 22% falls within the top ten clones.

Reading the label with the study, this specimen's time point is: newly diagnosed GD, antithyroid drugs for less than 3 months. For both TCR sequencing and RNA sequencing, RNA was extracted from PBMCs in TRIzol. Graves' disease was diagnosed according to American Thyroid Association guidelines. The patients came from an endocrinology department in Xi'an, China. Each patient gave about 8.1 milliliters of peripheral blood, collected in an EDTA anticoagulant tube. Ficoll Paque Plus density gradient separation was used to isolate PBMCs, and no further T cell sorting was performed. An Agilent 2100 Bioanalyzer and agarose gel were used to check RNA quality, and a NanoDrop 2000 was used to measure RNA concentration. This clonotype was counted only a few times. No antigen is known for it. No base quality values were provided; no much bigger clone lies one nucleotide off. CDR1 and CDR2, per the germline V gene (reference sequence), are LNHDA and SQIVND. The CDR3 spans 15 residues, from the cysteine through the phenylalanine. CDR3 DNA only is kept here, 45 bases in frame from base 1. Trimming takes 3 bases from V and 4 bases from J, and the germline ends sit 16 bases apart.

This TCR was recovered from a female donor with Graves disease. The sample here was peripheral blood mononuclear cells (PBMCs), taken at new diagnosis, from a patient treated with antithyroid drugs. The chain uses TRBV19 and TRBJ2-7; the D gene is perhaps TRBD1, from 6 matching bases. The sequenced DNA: TGTGCCAGTAGTATTGGGACACCGAAAGAATACGAGCAGTACTTC. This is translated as CASSIGTPKEYEQYF.